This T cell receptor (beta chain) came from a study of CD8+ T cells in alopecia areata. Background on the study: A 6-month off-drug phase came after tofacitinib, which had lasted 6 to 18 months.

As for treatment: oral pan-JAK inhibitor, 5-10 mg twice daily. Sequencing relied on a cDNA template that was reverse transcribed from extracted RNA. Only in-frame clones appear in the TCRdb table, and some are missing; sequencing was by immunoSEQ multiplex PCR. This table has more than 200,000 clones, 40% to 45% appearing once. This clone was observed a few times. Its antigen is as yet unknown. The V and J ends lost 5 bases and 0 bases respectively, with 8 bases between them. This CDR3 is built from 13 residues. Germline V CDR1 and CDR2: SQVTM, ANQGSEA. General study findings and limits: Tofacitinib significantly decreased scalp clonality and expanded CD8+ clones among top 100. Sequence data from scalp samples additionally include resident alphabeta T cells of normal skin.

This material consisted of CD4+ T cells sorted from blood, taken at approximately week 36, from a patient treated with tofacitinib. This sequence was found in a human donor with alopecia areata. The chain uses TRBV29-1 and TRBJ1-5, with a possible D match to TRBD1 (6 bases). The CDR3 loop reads CSVRTDSNQPQHF. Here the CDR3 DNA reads TGCAGCGTTCGGACAGATAGCAATCAGCCCCAGCATTTT.